The 9 T cell receptor beta chains in this list originate from one sample, sequenced in a study of T cells after yellow fever vaccination. TCRdb analysed the 5' RACE reads with MiXCR anew, one entry per CDR3 protein. Among approximately 300,000 distinct CDR3 sequences listed, over 10% were seen once. The material was CD4+ T cells sorted from PBMCs, obtained 45 days after the yellow fever booster vaccination. The receptors were gathered from a man aged 25 to 40 who received the YFV17D yellow fever vaccine.

The sample holds a few counts of this clonotype. The chain joins TRBV29-1 to TRBJ2-5; D unclear. V was trimmed by 3 bases and J by 6 bases, leaving 11 bases between them. CDR1 and CDR2 from the germline V gene are SQVTM and ANQGSEA. The CDR3 extends over 12 amino acids. CDR3 in DNA: TGCAGCGTTGAGCACAACGGCAAGACCCAGTACTTC. Translation: CSVEHNGKTQYF.

The chain combines TRBV24-1 with TRBJ2-2; TRBD1 might be the D (5 bases). Germline CDR1 KGHDR, CDR2 SFDVKD. The CDR3 sequence is 16 residues long. V dropped 0 bases and J dropped 3 bases, with 10 bases sitting between them. This chain's CDR3 is CATSDLLGADTGELFF. In DNA, the CDR3 is TGTGCCACCAGTGATTTGCTAGGGGCGGACACCGGGGAGCTGTTTTTT.

The chain joins TRBV3-1 to TRBJ2-7, with TRBD1 matching over 9 bases. There are 14 residues in the CDR3. V lost 5 bases, J lost 6 bases, and 8 bases stayed unmatched. Germline CDR1 reads LGHDT; CDR2 reads YNNKEL (reference sequence). CDR3 nucleotide sequence: TGTGCCAGCAGCTCCCGGGACAGGGCCTCCGAGCAGTACTTC. It is translated as CASSSRDRASEQYF.

This clonotype was recorded a few times. V and J are TRBV20-1 and TRBJ1-2; D gene ambiguous. CDR1 is DFQATT, CDR2 SNEGSKA, per germline (reference sequence). CDR3 length: 14 amino acids. V was pared by 1 base and J by 1 base, with 10 bases between. CDR3 residues: CSARGHLFNYGYTF. The CDR3 coding sequence is TGCAGTGCTAGAGGACACCTGTTTAACTATGGCTACACCTTC.

This clonotype was detected a few times. This chain links TRBV7-8 with TRBJ1-2; 9 bases match TRBD1. V lost 3 bases, J lost 2 bases, and 4 bases stayed unmatched. CDR1 SGHVS and CDR2 FQNEAQ come from the germline V gene. The CDR3 spans 15 residues. This CDR3 is CASSLGTGKNYGYTF. Written as DNA, the CDR3 is TGTGCCAGCAGCTTGGGGACAGGGAAGAACTATGGCTACACCTTC.

The rearrangement links TRBV4-3 to TRBJ2-5; 7 positions match TRBD2. This CDR3 contains 16 residues. Germline V gives CDR1 LGHNA, CDR2 YSLEER. Trimming took 0 bases from V and 2 from J; bases not matched to a gene: 6. CDR3 nucleotides: TGCGCCAGCAGCCAAGAGGTGGCGGGAGTGCAAGAGACCCAGTACTTC. Residues: CASSQEVAGVQETQYF.

In its sample, this clonotype was seen a few times. The CDR3 reads CASSTSYSNQPQHF. CDR3 coding DNA: TGTGCCAGCAGTACCAGCTATAGCAATCAGCCCCAGCATTTT. This chain links TRBV7-8 with TRBJ1-5; no clear D. The CDR3 runs to 14 residues. Deletions cut 6 bases from V and 0 bases from J, with 9 bases between. CDR1 and CDR2 from the germline V gene are SGHVS and FQNEAQ.

The chain recombines TRBV4-3 with TRBJ2-7; D remains unclear. Trimming removed 0 bases at V and 3 bases at J, with 9 bases between. This CDR3 region has 14 residues. The germline V gene encodes CDR1 LGHNA and CDR2 YSLEER. CDR3: CASSQDTRYYEQYF. Here the CDR3 DNA reads TGCGCCAGCAGCCAAGATACACGCTACTACGAGCAGTACTTC.

This clonotype occurred a few times. The chain carries TRBV20-1 and TRBJ2-7; D is unresolved. The germline V gene has CDR1 DFQATT and CDR2 SNEGSKA (reference sequence). This CDR3 has 13 residues. Trimming took 1 base from V and 4 from J, leaving 11 bases between them. CDR3 residues: CSARGIEEYEQYF. Written as DNA, the CDR3 is TGCAGTGCTAGAGGGATAGAGGAGTACGAGCAGTACTTC.